These 8 T cell receptor beta chains were all obtained from the same sample, sequenced in a study of shared clonotypes between healthy human individuals (dated by TCRdb to 2018 to 2020). Library preparation used the immunoSEQ multiplex PCR assay. The table comes from immuneACCESS by way of TCRdb, which keeps in-frame sequences with V and J called. Part of the clones is missing from these tables; in studies checked, under half for an unresolved V gene and the rest for unknown reasons. The sample table lists about 820,000 clones, around 92% of them with a count of one. The ten largest clonotypes hold about 25% of the sample. CD8 naive samples were CD45RO-negative cells positively selected for CCR7, giving a CD45RA+CCR7+ population that excluded TemRA cells. The sequenced material came from naive CD8+ T cells sorted from blood. Interpreted using the paper, the cell subset or site label stands for: CD45RA+CCR7+. The receptors shown here come from a man aged 25 to 40 in good health.

The chain uses TRBV7-8 and TRBJ2-7; D possibly corresponds to TRBD2 (6 bases). Germline V gene lookup returns CDR1 SGHVS and CDR2 FQNEAQ. V shed 5 bases and J shed 7 bases, with 15 bases lying between them. The CDR3 is made up of 13 amino acids. The CDR3 region is CASSPAGGLEQYF. The CDR3 DNA sequence: TGTGCCAGCAGCCCCGCAGGAGGGCTTGAGCAGTACTTC.

The V call is TRBV28, the J call TRBJ2-1; D is possibly TRBD2 (6 bases). Trimming removed 5 bases at V and 7 bases at J, with 12 bases between. Germline V CDR1 and CDR2: MDHEN, SYDVKM. This CDR3 has 13 amino acids. This CDR3 is CASSPPGVNEQFF. The CDR3 bases are TGTGCCAGCAGTCCCCCGGGGGTGAATGAGCAGTTCTTC.

The chain uses TRBV29-1 and TRBJ1-3; D is uncertain. Per the germline V gene, CDR1 is SQVTM and CDR2 is ANQGSEA. The CDR3 contains 12 residues. The germline V and J ends were trimmed by 1 base and 1 base, with 2 bases remaining between them. CDR3 DNA: TGCAGCGTTGAAGGGTCTGGAAACACCATATATTTT. It is translated as CSVEGSGNTIYF.

The rearrangement joins TRBV5-5 to TRBJ2-1, with TRBD1 matching over 7 bases. V lost 5 bases to trimming and J lost 4 bases; unmatched junction nucleotides: 6. Germline V gene sequence: CDR1 SGHKS, CDR2 YYEKEE (reference sequence). The CDR3 runs 14 residues. DNA of the CDR3: TGTGCCAGCAGTCCGACAGGGAATTACAATGAGCAGTTCTTC. Its translation is CASSPTGNYNEQFF.

This clone was counted a single time. The V gene is TRBV11-1, the J gene TRBJ2-3; 7 bases line up with TRBD2. V was clipped by 5 bases and J by 4 bases; unmatched bases: 18. The CDR3 runs 18 residues. Germline values: CDR1 SGHAT, CDR2 FQDESV (reference sequence). As DNA, the CDR3 is TGTGCCAGCAGCCCGGATGCGGGGGATCCACCCCCTCCAGATACGCAGTATTTT. Protein sequence: CASSPDAGDPPPPDTQYF.

About this clone: Other DNA sequences in the sample encode the same CDR3. The genes are TRBV27 and TRBJ2-7; D is undetermined. V dropped 2 bases and J dropped 1 base, with 6 bases sitting between them. The CDR3 totals 13 residues. Germline CDR1 MNHEY, CDR2 SMNVEV (reference sequence). The DNA for the CDR3 is TGTGCCAGCAGTTTAGGTCAATCCTACGAGCAGTACTTC. It specifies CASSLGQSYEQYF.

This chain links TRBV27 with TRBJ1-5, with TRBD1 as a possible D gene (5 bases). The CDR3 has 13 amino acids. Germline CDR1 MNHEY, CDR2 SMNVEV (reference sequence). V lost 5 bases to trimming and J lost 7 bases, with 12 bases between them. In nucleotides, the CDR3 is TGTGCCAGCAGTCTCGGACATCCCCAGCCCCAGCATTTT. Protein product: CASSLGHPQPQHF.

The CDR3: CASSFDRMETQYF. In DNA form, the CDR3 reads TGTGCCAGCAGTTTTGACCGTATGGAGACCCAGTACTTC. The chain links TRBV28 to TRBJ2-5, with D unresolved. V lost 3 bases and J 5 bases, leaving 10 bases between the germline ends. The CDR3 consists of 13 residues. Germline CDR1 and CDR2: MDHEN and SYDVKM.